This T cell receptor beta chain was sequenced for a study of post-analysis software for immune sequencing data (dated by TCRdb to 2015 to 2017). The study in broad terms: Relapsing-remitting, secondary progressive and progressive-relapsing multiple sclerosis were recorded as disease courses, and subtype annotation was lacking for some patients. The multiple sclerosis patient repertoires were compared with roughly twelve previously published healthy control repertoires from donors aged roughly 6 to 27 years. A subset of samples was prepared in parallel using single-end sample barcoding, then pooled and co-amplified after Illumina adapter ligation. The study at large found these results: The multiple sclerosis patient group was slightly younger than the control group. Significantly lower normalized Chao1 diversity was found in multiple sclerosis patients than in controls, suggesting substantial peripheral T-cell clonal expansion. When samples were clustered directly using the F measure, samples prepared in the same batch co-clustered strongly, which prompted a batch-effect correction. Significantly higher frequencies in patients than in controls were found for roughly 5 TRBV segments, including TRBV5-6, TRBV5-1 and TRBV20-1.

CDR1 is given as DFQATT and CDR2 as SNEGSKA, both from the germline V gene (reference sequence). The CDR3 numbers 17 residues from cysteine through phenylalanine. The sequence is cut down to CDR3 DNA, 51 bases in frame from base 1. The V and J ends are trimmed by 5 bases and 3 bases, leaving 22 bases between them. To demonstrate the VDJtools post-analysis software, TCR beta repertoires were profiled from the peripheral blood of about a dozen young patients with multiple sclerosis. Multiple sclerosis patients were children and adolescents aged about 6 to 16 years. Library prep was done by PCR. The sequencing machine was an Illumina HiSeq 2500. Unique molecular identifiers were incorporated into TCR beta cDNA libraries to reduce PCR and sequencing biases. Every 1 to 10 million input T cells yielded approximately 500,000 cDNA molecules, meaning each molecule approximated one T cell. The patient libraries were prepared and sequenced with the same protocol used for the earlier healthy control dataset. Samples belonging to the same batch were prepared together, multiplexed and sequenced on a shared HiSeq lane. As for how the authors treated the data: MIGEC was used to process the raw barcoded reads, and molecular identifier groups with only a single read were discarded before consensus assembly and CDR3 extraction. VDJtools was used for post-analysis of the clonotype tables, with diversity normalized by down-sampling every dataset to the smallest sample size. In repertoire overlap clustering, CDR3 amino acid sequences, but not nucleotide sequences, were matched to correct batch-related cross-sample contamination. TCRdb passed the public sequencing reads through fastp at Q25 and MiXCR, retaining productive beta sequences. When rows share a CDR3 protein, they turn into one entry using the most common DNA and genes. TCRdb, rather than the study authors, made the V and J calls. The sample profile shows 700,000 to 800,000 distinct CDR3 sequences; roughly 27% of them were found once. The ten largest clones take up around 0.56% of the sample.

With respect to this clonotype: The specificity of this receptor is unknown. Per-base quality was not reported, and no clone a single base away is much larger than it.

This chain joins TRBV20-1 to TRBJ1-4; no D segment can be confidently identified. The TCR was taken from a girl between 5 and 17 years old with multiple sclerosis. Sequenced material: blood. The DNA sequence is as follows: TGCAGTGCTTTTGACTCGGCCTCTGGTTTGGCTAATGAAAAACTGTTTTTT. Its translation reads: CSAFDSASGLANEKLFF.